Each of the 27 T cell receptor beta chains below was sequenced from the same sample in a study of T-cell reconstitution after alpha-beta-depleted transplantation in children. Unique molecular identifiers were used to barcode this TCRbeta library. MiXCR, applied by TCRdb to the PCR reads, yields one record per CDR3 protein. The sample carries 200,000 to 250,000 distinct CDR3 sequences, roughly 9.1% recorded once. Here the sequenced sample was PBMCs, mostly from graft donor cells, taken 360 days after TCRalphabeta/CD19-depleted stem cell transplant. The receptors shown here come from a male patient under 10 years old who had a stem cell transplant for acute myeloid leukemia, so the T cells may come from the graft donor.

The chain uses TRBV5-8 and TRBJ1-5; D is ambiguous. In germline, CDR1 is SGHTS, CDR2 YDEGEE. V shed 4 bases and J shed 0 bases, with 5 bases lying between them. The CDR3 covers 13 residues. CDR3 sequence (DNA): TGTGCCAGCAGCCCCGCTAGCAATCAGCCCCAGCATTTT. Translated, it gives CASSPASNQPQHF.

Only a few counts were recorded for this clonotype. The chain joins TRBV12-3 or TRBV12-4 to TRBJ2-5, with 8 nucleotides matching TRBD2. CDR3 length: 16 residues. V lost 7 bases and J lost 2; bases outside the gene matches: 12. CDR3 region: CASTRRAGALQETQYF. In DNA form, the CDR3 reads TGTGCCAGCACCCGAAGAGCGGGGGCCCTACAAGAGACCCAGTACTTC.

In its sample, this clonotype was seen many times. This chain uses TRBV7-9 with TRBJ2-1; TRBD1 matches 10 bases. The CDR3 length is 16 residues. CDR1 is SEHNR and CDR2 is FQNEAQ in the germline V gene (reference sequence). The V segment lost 5 bases and the J segment 1 base; nucleotides outside the gene matches: 5. The CDR3 here is CASSGWDRGSYNEQFF. CDR3 sequence (DNA): TGTGCCAGCAGCGGATGGGACAGGGGTTCCTACAATGAGCAGTTCTTC.

The chain carries TRBV3-1 and TRBJ2-3; 11 bases align to TRBD2. Germline lookup yields CDR1 LGHDT and CDR2 YNNKEL (reference sequence). The length of the CDR3 is 18 residues. V gave up 1 base and J gave up 1 base; unmatched junction bases: 7. CDR3 region: CASSQGPLAGVGTDTQYF. In nucleotides, the CDR3 is TGTGCCAGCAGCCAAGGCCCACTAGCGGGAGTTGGCACAGATACGCAGTATTTT.

This clonotype appeared many times. In DNA, the CDR3 is TGTGCCAGCAGTTTAACAGTGAACACCGGGGAGCTGTTTTTT. Amino acid sequence: CASSLTVNTGELFF. J is TRBJ2-2 and V is TRBV12-3 or TRBV12-4; D is ambiguous. Trimming took 2 bases from V and 1 from J, leaving 5 bases between them. The CDR3 runs 14 residues.

This clonotype showed up just a few times. The rearrangement joins TRBV7-9 to TRBJ2-2; D is possibly TRBD2 (6 bases). Trimming cost V 2 bases and J 0 bases, with 10 bases left between them. This CDR3 has 16 amino acids. Germline V lookup: CDR1 SEHNR, CDR2 FQNEAQ (reference sequence). The CDR3 sequence is CASSLRLGPNTGELFF. CDR3 DNA sequence: TGTGCCAGCAGCTTACGACTAGGGCCGAACACCGGGGAGCTGTTTTTT.

This clonotype was observed a few times. The chain links TRBV5-1 to TRBJ2-7; D ambiguous. The germline V gene encodes CDR1 SGHRS and CDR2 YFSETQ. The germline V and J ends were trimmed by 6 bases and 4 bases, with 20 bases remaining between them. This CDR3 has 15 amino acids. The CDR3 reads CASTHSRIGPYEQYF. The CDR3 DNA reads TGCGCCAGCACACATTCTCGGATCGGACCTTACGAGCAGTACTTC.

There are a few counts of this clonotype. The V gene is TRBV29-1, the J gene TRBJ2-2, with TRBD1 as a possible D gene (6 bases). The CDR3 covers 13 residues. V was clipped by 7 bases and J by 5 bases, with 14 bases between them. Germline values: CDR1 SQVTM, CDR2 ANQGSEA. This CDR3 is CSAWKRGTGELFF. The DNA of the CDR3 is TGCAGCGCCTGGAAGAGGGGGACCGGGGAGCTGTTTTTT.

A few counts support this clonotype. A read error may account for a junction end that differs from germline. The J gene is TRBJ1-1, the V gene TRBV5-1; tentatively, D is TRBD1 (5 bases). Per germline, CDR1 SGHRS and CDR2 YFSETQ. The CDR3 runs 13 residues. DNA for the CDR3: TGCGCCAGCAGCTTTCTGATCGCGGGGGTGTGTGCCTTT. This translates into CASSFLIAGVCAF.

CDR3 in DNA: TGCGCCAGCAGCTCCACGCGAGGGGCCAGGAACACTGAAGCTTTCTTT. It yields the protein CASSSTRGARNTEAFF. V is TRBV5-1 and J is TRBJ1-1; tentatively, D is TRBD1 (5 bases). V dropped 3 bases and J dropped 1 base, with 16 bases sitting between them. Germline V gene data show CDR1 as SGHRS and CDR2 as YFSETQ. This CDR3 has 16 amino acids.

Only a few counts were recorded for this clonotype. The chain links TRBV4-2 to TRBJ2-3; D gene unclear. This CDR3 is 14 amino acids long. Germline lookup yields CDR1 LGHNA and CDR2 YNFKEQ. Trimming stripped 1 base from V and 7 bases from J, with 12 bases between. The DNA of the CDR3 is TGTGCCAGCAGCCAAGTCGTGACGCCCCATACGCAGTATTTT. It is translated as CASSQVVTPHTQYF.

In this sample, this clonotype turned up many times. The chain uses TRBV4-1 and TRBJ1-1; a weak D match, TRBD1 (5 bases). Germline V gives CDR1 MGHRA, CDR2 YSYEKL. The CDR3 is 17 amino acids. Trimming took 0 bases from V and 2 from J, leaving 16 bases between them. This CDR3 is CASSQEQSLGDNTEAFF. CDR3 bases: TGCGCCAGCAGCCAAGAGCAGTCACTTGGGGACAACACTGAAGCTTTCTTT.

This clonotype has more than one count but fewer than ten. The rearrangement joins TRBV5-1 to TRBJ2-2; D is unresolved. The CDR3 length is 15 residues. The V gene lost 2 bases and the J gene lost 2 bases, with 10 bases spanning the gap. CDR1 SGHRS and CDR2 YFSETQ come from the germline V gene. The CDR3: CASSLTTINTGELFF. The CDR3 nucleotides are TGCGCCAGCAGCTTAACTACAATAAACACCGGGGAGCTGTTTTTT.

This clonotype has only a few counts. The chain links TRBV12-5 to TRBJ2-1; 11 bases agree with TRBD2. The CDR3 is 13 residues long. V dropped 4 bases and J dropped 14; count of bases not matched to a gene: 7. Germline lookup yields CDR1 LGHNT and CDR2 FRNRAP. The chain's CDR3 is CASGSSLTSGKFF. CDR3 coding DNA: TGTGCTAGTGGTTCCAGTTTGACTAGCGGGAAGTTCTTC.

This clonotype was observed a few times. The chain's CDR3 is CASSLPFWGGGNNEQFF. DNA of the CDR3: TGTGCCAGCAGTTTACCATTCTGGGGCGGGGGAAACAATGAGCAGTTCTTC. The V gene is TRBV12-3 or TRBV12-4, the J gene TRBJ2-1; 7 bases fit TRBD2. The trim removed 2 bases at V and 5 bases at J, leaving 12 bases unmatched. The CDR3 consists of 17 residues.

Ten or more counts support this clonotype. The V call is TRBV12-3 or TRBV12-4, the J call TRBJ1-2, with D possibly being TRBD1 (5 bases). This CDR3 contains 13 residues. Trimming removed 3 bases at V and 6 bases at J, with 11 bases between. In DNA form, the CDR3 reads TGTGCCAGCAGTTTTAGCGGGGCGAATGGCTACACCTTC. Encoded protein: CASSFSGANGYTF.

CDR3 loop: CASSMTRQGDTEAFF. CDR3 sequence (DNA): TGTGCCAGCAGCATGACACGACAGGGAGACACTGAAGCTTTCTTT. V usage is TRBV9 and J usage is TRBJ1-1, with TRBD1 matching 7 bases. The CDR3 is made up of 15 amino acids. V gave up 4 bases and J gave up 3 bases; unmatched junction bases: 9. Germline CDR1 is SGDLS and CDR2 is YYNGEE.

This clonotype was recorded at least ten times. This rearrangement joins TRBV20-1 to TRBJ2-3, with D possibly matching TRBD2 (5 bases). Germline V lookup: CDR1 DFQATT, CDR2 SNEGSKA (reference sequence). The CDR3 has 13 residues. V lost 7 bases to trimming and J lost 2 bases, with 13 bases between them. CDR3 sequence reads: CSVRTSLTDTQYF. CDR3 bases: TGCAGTGTGCGGACTTCGCTCACAGATACGCAGTATTTT.

This clonotype was seen many times. The chain uses TRBV5-5 and TRBJ2-1; 8 bases line up with TRBD2. The germline V gene encodes CDR1 SGHKS and CDR2 YYEKEE (reference sequence). There are 15 residues in the CDR3. V was pared by 1 base and J by 4 bases, with 4 bases of the junction left unmatched. The CDR3 nucleotides read TGTGCCAGCAGCTTGATTAGCGGGGAGTACAATGAGCAGTTCTTC. Translated, it gives CASSLISGEYNEQFF.

There are a few counts of this clonotype. The chain joins TRBV11-1 to TRBJ2-6; perhaps D is TRBD1 or TRBD2 (5 bases each). Germline V CDR1 and CDR2: SGHAT, FQDESV (reference sequence). This CDR3 region has 21 residues. Trimming removed 6 bases at V and 0 bases at J, with 27 bases between. CDR3 in amino acids: CASRRTTLTGPINSGANVLTF. DNA for the CDR3: TGTGCCAGCAGACGAACAACCCTAACGGGACCGATAAACTCTGGGGCCAACGTCCTGACTTTC.

This clonotype was seen only a few times. The chain has TRBV6-2 or TRBV6-3 and TRBJ1-5, with D perhaps matching TRBD1 (5 bases). CDR1 and CDR2 from the germline V gene are MNHEY and SVGEGT. The CDR3 extends over 17 amino acids. Trimming stripped 0 bases from V and 0 bases from J, with 12 bases between. DNA of the CDR3: TGTGCCAGCAGTTACTCCCCCCAGAGGGGTAGCAATCAGCCCCAGCATTTT. Its protein product is CASSYSPQRGSNQPQHF.

This clonotype was observed a handful of times. The J gene is TRBJ2-5, the V gene TRBV12-3 or TRBV12-4; 9 nucleotides agree with TRBD2. With 3 bases clipped from V and 5 bases from J, the junction kept 4 bases outside the gene matches. The CDR3 runs 14 residues. CDR3 sequence reads: CASSFAGGPETQYF. The CDR3 region has the DNA TGTGCCAGCAGTTTTGCGGGAGGGCCGGAGACCCAGTACTTC.

A few counts support this clonotype. The chain uses TRBV27 and TRBJ2-1, with D possibly being TRBD2 (6 bases). This CDR3 has 18 residues. The germline V gene encodes CDR1 MNHEY and CDR2 SMNVEV (reference sequence). V dropped 3 bases and J dropped 4 bases, with 22 bases sitting between them. The CDR3 loop reads CASSFKAGLYTLYNEQFF. For the CDR3, the DNA is TGTGCCAGCAGTTTCAAGGCGGGACTTTATACCTTATACAATGAGCAGTTCTTC.

This chain joins TRBV19 and TRBJ1-5; 8 bases map to TRBD1. Germline lookup yields CDR1 LNHDA and CDR2 SQIVND (reference sequence). The CDR3 length is 16 residues. With 1 base clipped from V and 6 bases from J, the junction kept 8 bases outside the gene matches. Written as DNA, the CDR3 is TGTGCCAGTAGTATAGGTTGGACAGGGCTCGGTCAGCCCCAGCATTTT. The encoded protein is CASSIGWTGLGQPQHF.

The chain recombines TRBV5-1 with TRBJ2-1; 9 bases map to TRBD1. The CDR3 has 13 amino acids. V lost 9 bases to trimming and J lost 9 bases; unmatched junction nucleotides: 10. The V gene's germline CDR1 is SGHRS and CDR2 YFSETQ. The CDR3 sequence: CATTQGAGFEQFF. The CDR3, as DNA: TGCGCCACGACACAGGGGGCTGGGTTTGAGCAGTTCTTC.

At least ten counts were recorded for this clonotype. V usage is TRBV29-1 and J usage is TRBJ2-5; D gene unclear. The germline V gene has CDR1 SQVTM and CDR2 ANQGSEA. Trimming took off 5 bases at V and 7 bases at J, with 11 bases between the two ends. The CDR3 sequence is 11 residues long. This CDR3 reads CSVRGDGTQYF. CDR3 nucleotide sequence: TGCAGCGTTCGAGGTGACGGGACCCAGTACTTC.

This clonotype turned up a few times. The chain links TRBV29-1 to TRBJ1-1, with a weak D call TRBD1 (6 bases). With 5 bases removed from V and 4 bases from J, the gap between germline ends came to 17 bases. The CDR3 has 14 amino acids. The germline V gene encodes CDR1 SQVTM and CDR2 ANQGSEA. The CDR3: CSVTRQVTFTEAFF. The CDR3 coding sequence is TGCAGCGTTACCAGACAGGTGACTTTCACTGAAGCTTTCTTT.